What follows describes a single T cell receptor (beta chain). The antigen is not known. Per the germline V gene, CDR1 is MGHDK and CDR2 is SYGVNS. V lost 6 bases and J 11 bases, leaving 13 bases between the germline ends. The CDR3 totals 11 residues. The sample belongs to a study of T cell repertoires in cytomegalovirus infection. Study summary: Used in the study were CMV epitopes, some recently identified and HLA-C-restricted, others well-studied and HLA-B-restricted. An indication of both CMV infection and matching HLA type came from public TCR beta signatures.

TCRdb called the reads again in MiXCR, with one record for every CDR3 protein. The sample has approximately 1,000,000 distinct CDR3 sequences; 31% are singletons. Study observations and caveats: The ex vivo response was dominated by HLA-C-restricted CMV-specific TCR beta clonotypes. Pooled public TCR beta family frequency picked out CMV carriers with the relevant HLA.

V usage is TRBV25-1 and J usage is TRBJ1-1; possibly TRBD1 for D (5 bases). This TCR was recovered from a human donor in good health (CMV status not recorded). Some clones in this sample may be carry-over from other donors' samples. The sample consisted of cultured CD8+ T cells from PBMCs, taken from culture after CMV antigen stimulation. The CDR3 sequence: CASSQGATAFF. For the CDR3, the DNA is TGTGCCAGCAGCCAGGGTGCAACGGCTTTCTTT.